This paragraph reports one T cell receptor (beta chain). Its antigen is currently unknown. Given a much more abundant clone one base away, this may be a read error. This specimen belongs to a study of T cells after yellow fever vaccination. Study observations and caveats: Abundant clonotypes from the bulk population could have been carried over as contaminants into FACS-sorted repertoires. The booster saw the reappearance of most primary-vaccination clones (approximately 97% CD4, 80% to 90% CD8). Although the secondary response was weaker, it peaked faster, at day 5 versus 15.

Template switching by 5'RACE produced TCR cDNA, adding a universal primer site and UMIs. MiXCR was run by TCRdb on the 5' RACE reads, yielding one entry per CDR3 protein. The repertoire includes 110,000 or so distinct CDR3 sequences, 5.5% to 8% of them detected once, and 2.7% sits in the top ten. This clonotype was sampled from a man aged 18 to 30 who received the YFV17D yellow fever vaccine. Sequencing was performed on CD4+ T cells sorted from PBMCs, taken around 45 days after the first yellow fever vaccination.

CDR3 sequence reads: CASSTGGAGEQFF. The CDR3, as DNA: TGTGCCAGCAGCACCGGGGGGGCTGGTGAGCAGTTCTTC. J is TRBJ2-1 and V is TRBV7-3, with 8 positions matching TRBD2. Germline CDR1 and CDR2: SGHTA and FQGTGA. This CDR3 contains 13 residues. Unmatched junction bases numbered 6, after V lost 5 bases and J lost 9 bases.